This T cell receptor beta chain is drawn from a study of early T cells in non-severe SARS-CoV-2 infection. Study-level information: It was bulk RNA from unsorted whole blood that was sequenced, and the chains were unpaired.

This clonotype was found many times. Its antigen is unknown. The CDR3 extends over 13 amino acids. CDR1 and CDR2 from the germline V gene are PRHDT and FYEKMQ (reference sequence). The V and J ends lost 5 bases and 4 bases respectively, with 11 bases between them. Findings of the study overall: A preference for anti-spike CD8 responses marked VDJdb matching, which missed private and CD4 specificities.

Molecules of cDNA were individually given unique molecular identifiers that were attached to them. From the 5' RACE reads, TCRdb called clonotypes with MiXCR, one entry per CDR3 protein. Of just under 60,000 distinct CDR3 sequences detected, around 9% appear once; the ten largest clones hold 15% to 20%. The sequenced sample was whole blood. The chain couples TRBV13 to TRBJ1-1, with D possibly being TRBD1 (6 bases). The sequence came from an adult who was a healthcare worker with PCR-confirmed SARS-CoV-2 infection or an uninfected control (not recorded which). The CDR3 DNA reads TGTGCCAGCAGCAGAACAGGGATCACTGAAGCTTTCTTT. Translated: CASSRTGITEAFF.